The 18 T cell receptor beta chains below come from one sample, sequenced in a study of OX40 agonist ivuxolimab in advanced cancers. TCRdb's table, derived via immunoSEQ multiplex PCR, lists solely in-frame clones and lacks some. Of 100,000 to 130,000 clones detected, 91% appear once; the ten largest clones hold about 1.2%. Sequences were derived from CD4+ or CD8+ T cells sorted from blood, sampled in a trial of the OX40 agonist ivuxolimab. These receptors were taken from an adult with an advanced solid tumor such as melanoma, head and neck, liver or kidney cancer.

V is TRBV6-1 and J is TRBJ1-1; D ambiguous. The CDR3 has 14 amino acids. Germline CDR1 reads MNHNS; CDR2 reads SASEGT. Trimming took 5 bases from V and 2 from J, leaving 12 bases between them. CDR3: CASSLTTQNTEAFF. CDR3 DNA sequence: TGTGCCAGCAGTTTGACAACACAAAACACTGAAGCTTTCTTT.

The rearrangement uses TRBV28 and TRBJ2-5, with a tentative D call TRBD1 (6 bases). The better agreement between TRBJ2-7 and the DNA end casts doubt on the J call. Per germline, CDR1 MDHEN and CDR2 SYDVKM. The CDR3 extends over 12 amino acids. Written as DNA, the CDR3 is TGTGCCAGTGGACAGAGGAGCTACGAGCAGTACTTC. Amino acids: CASGQRSYEQYF.

The chain carries TRBV28 and TRBJ1-3, with D perhaps TRBD1 (6 bases). The CDR3 consists of 16 residues. The V and J ends lost 6 bases and 3 bases respectively, with 18 bases between them. Germline assignment: CDR1 MDHEN and CDR2 SYDVKM. The CDR3 reads CASRGLETGLGNTIYF. CDR3 bases: TGTGCCAGCAGGGGGCTCGAGACAGGACTTGGAAACACCATATATTTT.

This chain joins TRBV7-2 and TRBJ1-3; no clear D gene. This CDR3 spans 15 amino acids. Trimming cost V 6 bases and J 4 bases, with 16 bases left between them. CDR1 and CDR2 from the germline V gene are SGHTA and FQGNSA. The CDR3 here is CASSREGGNGNTIYF. For the CDR3, the DNA is TGTGCCAGCAGTAGGGAAGGAGGGAACGGAAACACCATATATTTT.

Only one count was recorded for this clone. The chain is built from TRBV25-1 and TRBJ1-5; the D is unclear. With 6 bases removed from V and 8 bases from J, the gap between germline ends came to 14 bases. The germline CDR1 and CDR2 sequences are MGHDK and SYGVNS. The CDR3 contains 13 residues. CDR3 amino acids: CASRSQFEEPQHF. DNA of the CDR3: TGTGCCAGCAGATCACAGTTTGAGGAGCCCCAGCATTTT. Using reference TRBV25-1 and TRBJ1-5 for the parts outside the CDR3, the full variable domain is EADIYQTPRYLVIGTGKKITLECSQTMGHDKMYWYQQDPGMELHLIHYSYGVNSTEKGDLSSESTVSRIRTEHFPLTLESARPSHTSQYLCASRSQFEEPQHFGDGTRLSIL.

V and J are TRBV7-2 and TRBJ1-1, with a possible D match to TRBD1 (5 bases). CDR1 and CDR2 from the germline V gene are SGHTA and FQGNSA. The CDR3 has 14 residues. Trimming removed 3 bases from V and 3 bases from J, with 11 bases in between. Here the CDR3 reads CASSFRVGDTEAFF. The CDR3 DNA follows: TGTGCCAGCAGCTTCAGGGTGGGTGACACTGAAGCTTTCTTT.

The chain carries TRBV7-8 and TRBJ1-2; TRBD1 agrees at 8 bases. This CDR3 is 17 amino acids long. The ends lost 1 base at V and 2 bases at J; junction bases unmatched: 9. The germline gives CDR1 SGHVS, CDR2 FQNEAQ. CDR3 nucleotides: TGTGCCAGCAGCTTAGGGAGTCCAGGGGGCCCCAACTATGGCTACACCTTC. Protein product: CASSLGSPGGPNYGYTF.

This chain uses TRBV20-1 with TRBJ2-7; D is uncertain. CDR3 length equals 11 residues. Trimming stripped 6 bases from V and 1 base from J, with 7 bases between. In germline, CDR1 is DFQATT, CDR2 SNEGSKA (reference sequence). Written as DNA, the CDR3 is TGCAGTGCCAGACGGTCCTACGAGCAGTACTTC. Amino acid sequence: CSARRSYEQYF.

The rearrangement joins TRBV28 to TRBJ1-5; possibly TRBD1 for D (5 bases). Trimming pared 6 bases from V and 7 bases from J, leaving 16 bases between. The CDR3 has 14 amino acids. The germline V gene has CDR1 MDHEN and CDR2 SYDVKM. CDR3 nucleotide sequence: TGTGCCAGCAGACCGACTGGGGCTAGGCAGCCCCAGCATTTT. It specifies CASRPTGARQPQHF.

This clone has a single count. The chain joins TRBV30 to TRBJ1-2; TRBD1 is a possible D gene (5 bases). Germline V gives CDR1 GTSNPN, CDR2 SVGIG (reference sequence). This CDR3 region has 13 residues. Trimming shortened V by 0 bases and J by 5 bases, and 10 bases separated the two germline ends. The CDR3 sequence is CAWSVLGGYGYTF. The CDR3 DNA reads as TGTGCCTGGAGTGTATTGGGGGGTTATGGCTACACCTTC.

The rearrangement joins TRBV28 to TRBJ2-2; D gene unclear. Between the trimmed V and J ends, which lost 6 bases and 7 bases, there was a span of 9 bases. The CDR3 consists of 12 residues. The germline V gene has CDR1 MDHEN and CDR2 SYDVKM. In DNA, the CDR3 is TGTGCCAGCAGCCTCCGCGTCGGGGAGCTGTTTTTT. It specifies CASSLRVGELFF.

The V call is TRBV6-6, the J call TRBJ2-5; 11 bases agree with TRBD2. The CDR3 sequence is 14 residues long. V shed 6 bases, J shed 2 bases, and the junction held 2 bases outside the gene matches. Germline assignment: CDR1 MNHNY and CDR2 SVGAGI (reference sequence). CDR3 nucleotide sequence: TGTGCCAGCAGGGGACTAGCGGCACAAGAGACCCAGTACTTC. This encodes CASRGLAAQETQYF.

A single count supports this clone. The chain has TRBV6-5 and TRBJ2-7, with D possibly being TRBD1 or TRBD2 (6 bases each). Germline V gives CDR1 MNHEY, CDR2 SVGAGI. CDR3 length equals 14 residues. Trimming shortened V by 4 bases and J by 6 bases, and 16 bases separated the two germline ends. The CDR3 loop reads CASSSETRGREQYF. The CDR3 DNA is TGTGCCAGCAGTTCGGAGACCCGGGGGCGCGAGCAGTACTTC.

The chain joins TRBV6-1 to TRBJ2-7, with D possibly being TRBD2 (6 bases). Trimming removed 7 bases at V and 0 bases at J, with 16 bases between. CDR1 and CDR2 (germline): MNHNS, SASEGT. The CDR3 is 15 amino acids. The CDR3 DNA reads as TGTGCCAGCACCATCGGCGGGACGAACTCCTACGAGCAGTACTTC. It encodes CASTIGGTNSYEQYF.

The chain combines TRBV9 with TRBJ1-1; D is uncertain. Germline CDR1 SGDLS, CDR2 YYNGEE. This CDR3 comprises 14 residues. V was trimmed by 3 bases and J by 0 bases, leaving 9 bases between them. Here the CDR3 reads CASSAGLMNTEAFF. For the CDR3, the DNA is TGTGCCAGCAGCGCAGGACTGATGAACACTGAAGCTTTCTTT.

This sequence joins TRBV5-6 and TRBJ1-4; TRBD1 matches at 7 bases. J gave up 7 bases and V 2 bases, and 2 bases lay outside the gene matches. Germline V gene lookup returns CDR1 SGHDT and CDR2 YYEEEE. The CDR3 extends over 13 amino acids. The CDR3 spells CASSLNRGEKLFF. CDR3 nucleotides: TGTGCCAGCAGCTTAAACAGGGGTGAAAAACTGTTTTTT.

In DNA, the CDR3 is TGTGCCAGCAGCTCGGACAGGGGGAAGTCCTACGAGCAGTACTTC. Its translation is CASSSDRGKSYEQYF. The V gene is TRBV7-9, the J gene TRBJ2-7, with 10 positions matching TRBD1. Trimming cost V 4 bases and J 1 base; bases outside gene matches: 4. This CDR3 has 15 amino acids. Germline V gives CDR1 SEHNR, CDR2 FQNEAQ (reference sequence).

This clone has a single count. This rearrangement joins TRBV6-6 to TRBJ1-2, with D perhaps TRBD1 (5 bases). Trimming left V 7 bases short and J 8 bases short, with 20 bases between. Germline lookup yields CDR1 MNHNY and CDR2 SVGAGI (reference sequence). The CDR3 contains 14 residues. CDR3 in amino acids: CASTQTGGPAGYTF. Here the CDR3 DNA reads TGTGCCAGCACTCAAACAGGAGGGCCCGCCGGCTACACCTTC.